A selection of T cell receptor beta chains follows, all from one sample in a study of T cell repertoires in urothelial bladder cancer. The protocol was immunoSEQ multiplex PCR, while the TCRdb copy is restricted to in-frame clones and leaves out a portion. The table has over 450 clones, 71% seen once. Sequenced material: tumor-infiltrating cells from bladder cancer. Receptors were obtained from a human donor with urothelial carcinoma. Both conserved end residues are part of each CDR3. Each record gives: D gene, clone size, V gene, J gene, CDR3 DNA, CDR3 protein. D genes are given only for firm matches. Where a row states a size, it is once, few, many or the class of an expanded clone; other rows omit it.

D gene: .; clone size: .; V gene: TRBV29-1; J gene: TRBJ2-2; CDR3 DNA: TGCAGCGTCAAGAACACCGGGGAGCTGTTTTTT; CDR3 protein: CSVKNTGELFF
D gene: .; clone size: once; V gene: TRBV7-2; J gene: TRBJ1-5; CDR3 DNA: TGTGCCAGCAGCTTAGAGATGGGGGGGGACGGCAATCAGCCCCAGCATTTT; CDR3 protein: CASSLEMGGDGNQPQHF
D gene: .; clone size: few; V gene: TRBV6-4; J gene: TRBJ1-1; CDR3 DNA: TGTGCCAGCAGTGACCCGGGGGAGGGAGGGGAGAACACTGAAGCTTTCTTT; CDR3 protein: CASSDPGEGGENTEAFF
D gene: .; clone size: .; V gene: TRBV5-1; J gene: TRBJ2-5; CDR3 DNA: TGCGCCAGCAGCTTGGAGCAGATGGTGCCAGAGACCCAGTACTTC; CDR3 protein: CASSLEQMVPETQYF
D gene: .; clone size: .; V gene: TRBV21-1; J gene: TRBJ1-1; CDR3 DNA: TGTGCCAGGACGGATCCTCGGGTGCCGGGACAGGGTTGGTCTGAAGCTTTCTTT; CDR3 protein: CARTDPRVPGQGWSEAFF
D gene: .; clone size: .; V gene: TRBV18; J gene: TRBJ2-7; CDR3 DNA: TGTGCCAGCTCACCACCGGCAGACACTGGAACCTACGAGCAGTACTTC; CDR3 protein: CASSPPADTGTYEQYF
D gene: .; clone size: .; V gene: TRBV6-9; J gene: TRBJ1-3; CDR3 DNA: TGTGCCAGCAGGACCGACATGGCGTCAGGAAACACCATATATTTT; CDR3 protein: CASRTDMASGNTIYF
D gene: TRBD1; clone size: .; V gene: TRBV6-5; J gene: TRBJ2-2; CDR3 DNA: TGTGCCAGCAGTTACCGGACAGGTTGGTTAAAGGAGCTGTTTTTT; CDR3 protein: CASSYRTGWLKELFF
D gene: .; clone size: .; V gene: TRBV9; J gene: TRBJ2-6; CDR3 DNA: TGTGCCAGCAGCCCCCGCTCTGGGGCCAACGTCCTGACTTTC; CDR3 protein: CASSPRSGANVLTF
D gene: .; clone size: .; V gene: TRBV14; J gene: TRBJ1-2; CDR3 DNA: TGTGCCAGCAGCCAAGATACAGTTAGGGACTATGGCTACACCTTC; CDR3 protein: CASSQDTVRDYGYTF
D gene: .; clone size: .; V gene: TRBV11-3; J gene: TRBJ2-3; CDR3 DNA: TGTGCCAGCAGCTTAAGTAGTATGCCAGATACGCAGTATTTT; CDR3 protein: CASSLSSMPDTQYF
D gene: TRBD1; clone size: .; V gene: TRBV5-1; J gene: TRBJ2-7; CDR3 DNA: TGCGCCAGCAGCTTGTCCCCGGACAGGGTGGGCGAGCAGTACTTC; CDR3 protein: CASSLSPDRVGEQYF
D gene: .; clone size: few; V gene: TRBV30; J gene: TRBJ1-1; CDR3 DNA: TGTGCCTGGAGCCTGGGACCGTTCGAGGCTTTCTTT; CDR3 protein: CAWSLGPFEAFF
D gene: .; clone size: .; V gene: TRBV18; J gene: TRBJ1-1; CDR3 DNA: TGTGCCAGCTCACCCCGGGACGGGGGCGCGAGGACTGAAGCTTTCTTT; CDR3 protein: CASSPRDGGARTEAFF
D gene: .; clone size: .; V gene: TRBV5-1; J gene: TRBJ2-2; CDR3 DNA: TGCGCCAGCAGCTTGGACGTAGGGACCGGGGAGCTGTTTTTT; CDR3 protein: CASSLDVGTGELFF
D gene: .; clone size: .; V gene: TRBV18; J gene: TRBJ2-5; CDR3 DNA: TGTGCCAGCTCACTTCAAGAGACCCAGTACTTC; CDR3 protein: CASSLQETQYF
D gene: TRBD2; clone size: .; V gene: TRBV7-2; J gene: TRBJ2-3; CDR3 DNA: TGTGCCAGCAGCCTAGAACTAGCGGGGGGGACAGATACGCAGTATTTT; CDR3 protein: CASSLELAGGTDTQYF
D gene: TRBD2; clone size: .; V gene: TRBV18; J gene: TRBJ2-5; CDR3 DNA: TGTGCCAGCTCACTCAGCGGGACCCAAGAGACCCAGTACTTC; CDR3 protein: CASSLSGTQETQYF
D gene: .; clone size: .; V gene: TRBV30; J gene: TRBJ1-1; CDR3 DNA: TGTGCCTGGACACGGACAGTGAACACTGAAGCTTTCTTT; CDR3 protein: CAWTRTVNTEAFF
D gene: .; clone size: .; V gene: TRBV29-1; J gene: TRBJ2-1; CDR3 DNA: TGCAGCGTTGCAGAAAATGAGCAGTTCTTC; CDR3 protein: CSVAENEQFF
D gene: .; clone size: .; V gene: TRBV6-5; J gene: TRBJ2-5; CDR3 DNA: TGTGCCAGCAGTTCCCTTGGGGGGATTGGGGAGACCCAGTACTTC; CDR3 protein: CASSSLGGIGETQYF
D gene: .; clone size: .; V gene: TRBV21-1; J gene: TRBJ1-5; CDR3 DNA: TGTGCCAGCAGTGGGAGGCTACATTGGCATCATCAGCCCCAGCATTTT; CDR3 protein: CASSGRLHWHHQPQHF
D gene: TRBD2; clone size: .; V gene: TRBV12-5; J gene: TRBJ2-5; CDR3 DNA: TGTGCTAGTGGCCCAGGGCCGGGACTAGCGGGGGAGGAGACCCAGTACTTC; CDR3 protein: CASGPGPGLAGEETQYF
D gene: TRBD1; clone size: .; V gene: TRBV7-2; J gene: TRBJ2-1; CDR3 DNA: TGTGCCAGCAGCCAGGGGGGGACAGGGGACAATGAGCAGTTCTTC; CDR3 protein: CASSQGGTGDNEQFF
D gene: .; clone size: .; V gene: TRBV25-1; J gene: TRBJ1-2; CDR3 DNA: TGTGCCAGCAGTGATTGGGCCGACTATGGCTACACCTTC; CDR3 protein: CASSDWADYGYTF
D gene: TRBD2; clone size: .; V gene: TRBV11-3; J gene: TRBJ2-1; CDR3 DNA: TGTGCCAGCAGCTTGCGGGGGTCCTACAATGAGCAGTTCTTC; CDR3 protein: CASSLRGSYNEQFF
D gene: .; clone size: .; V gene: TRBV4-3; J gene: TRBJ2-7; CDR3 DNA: TGCGCCAGCAGCCAAGAACCCGGCTACGTGGGATTATACGAGCAGTACTTC; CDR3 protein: CASSQEPGYVGLYEQYF
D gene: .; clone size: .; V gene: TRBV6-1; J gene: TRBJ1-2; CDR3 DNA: TGTGCCAGCAGTGAAGAGGGTAGGGCTAACTATGGCTACACCTTC; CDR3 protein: CASSEEGRANYGYTF
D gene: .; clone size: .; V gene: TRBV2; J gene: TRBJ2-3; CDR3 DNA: TGTGCCAGCGGAAAGGGGACACATACGCAGTATTTT; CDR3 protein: CASGKGTHTQYF
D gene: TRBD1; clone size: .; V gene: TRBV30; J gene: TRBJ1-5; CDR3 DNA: TGTGCCTGGGCTAGGGACAGCAACGTCAATCAGCCCCAGCATTTT; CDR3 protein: CAWARDSNVNQPQHF
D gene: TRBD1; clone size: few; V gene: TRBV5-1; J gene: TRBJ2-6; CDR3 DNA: TGCGCCAGCAGCTTCTCCAGGACAGGGGGCAGCTCTGGGGCCAACGTCCTGACTTTC; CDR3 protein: CASSFSRTGGSSGANVLTF
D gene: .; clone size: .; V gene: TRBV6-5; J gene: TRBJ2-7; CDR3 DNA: TGTGCCAGCAGTTCCGGGACCGGAGTCGGGGAGTACGAGCAGTACTTC; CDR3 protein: CASSSGTGVGEYEQYF
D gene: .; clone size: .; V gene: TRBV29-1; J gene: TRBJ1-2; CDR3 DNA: TGCAGCGCCCAGCGGGGCGGCGGGGGCTACACCTTC; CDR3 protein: CSAQRGGGGYTF
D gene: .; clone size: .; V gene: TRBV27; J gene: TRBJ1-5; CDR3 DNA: TGTGCCAGCGGGCCCCTCAATCAGCCCCAGCATTTT; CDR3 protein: CASGPLNQPQHF
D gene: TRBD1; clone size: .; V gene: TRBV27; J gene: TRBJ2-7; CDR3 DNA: TGTGCCAGCAGTATAGGGACAGGGGTTGGCGAGCAGTACTTC; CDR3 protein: CASSIGTGVGEQYF
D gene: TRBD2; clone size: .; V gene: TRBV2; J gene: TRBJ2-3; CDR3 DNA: TGTGCCAGCAGTGTCGGACTAGCGGAGGCAGATACGCAGTATTTT; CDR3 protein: CASSVGLAEADTQYF